This T cell receptor (beta chain) was obtained from a study of T-cell memory formation after mild COVID-19. This clonotype turned up a few times. Its specificity is unknown. UMIs and sample barcodes were carried by the TCR alpha and TCR beta cDNA libraries that 5'RACE produced using constant-segment primers. TCRdb called the 5' RACE reads again in MiXCR, with one record for every CDR3 protein. The sample lists fewer than 650,000 distinct CDR3 sequences, 17% occurring once. Findings and limits, study-wide: Mostly located in CM and EM were contracting CD4+ clones, with contracting CD8+ clones located in EMRA.

The ends were cut back, 7 bases at V and 2 bases at J, with 14 bases in the middle. Germline V gene data show CDR1 as LNHDA and CDR2 as SQIVND (reference sequence). CDR3 length equals 14 residues. The sequence was collected from an adult woman who had mild COVID-19 (a few samples of this study predate the infection). Cell type and time point are not known. This chain connects TRBV19 to TRBJ1-2; a possible D gene is TRBD1 (5 bases). Sample: PBMCs or a T cell subset sorted from them (not recorded which). CDR3 sequence reads: CASTTGHKNYGYTF. Here the CDR3 DNA reads TGTGCCAGTACAACTGGACACAAGAACTATGGCTACACCTTC.